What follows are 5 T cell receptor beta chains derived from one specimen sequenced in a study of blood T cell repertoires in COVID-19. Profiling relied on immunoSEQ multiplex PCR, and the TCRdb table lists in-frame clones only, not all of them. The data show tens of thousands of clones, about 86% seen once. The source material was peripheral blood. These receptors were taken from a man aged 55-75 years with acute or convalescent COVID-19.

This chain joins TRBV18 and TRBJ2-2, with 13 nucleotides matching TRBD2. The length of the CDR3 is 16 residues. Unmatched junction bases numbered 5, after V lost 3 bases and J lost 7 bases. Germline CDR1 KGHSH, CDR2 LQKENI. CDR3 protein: CASSPGTSGNGGELFF. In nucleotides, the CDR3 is TGTGCCAGCTCACCCGGGACTAGCGGGAACGGCGGGGAGCTGTTTTTT. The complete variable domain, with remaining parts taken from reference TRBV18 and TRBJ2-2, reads NAGVMQNPRHLVRRRGQEARLRCSPMKGHSHVYWYRQLPEEGLKFMVYLQKENIIDESGMPKERFSAEFPKEGPSILRIQQVVRGDSAAYFCASSPGTSGNGGELFFGEGSRLTVL.

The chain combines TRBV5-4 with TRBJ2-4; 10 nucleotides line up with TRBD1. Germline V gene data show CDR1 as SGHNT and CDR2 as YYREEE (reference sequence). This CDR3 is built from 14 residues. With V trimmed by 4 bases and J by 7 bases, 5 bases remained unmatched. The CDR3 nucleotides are TGTGCCAGCAGCAGGGACAGGGGAGGTAACATTCAGTACTTC. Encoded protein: CASSRDRGGNIQYF.

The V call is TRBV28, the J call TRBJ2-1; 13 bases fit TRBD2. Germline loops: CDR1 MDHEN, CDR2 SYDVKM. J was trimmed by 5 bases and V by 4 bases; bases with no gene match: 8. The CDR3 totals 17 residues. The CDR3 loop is CASSSRTSGRGNNEQFF. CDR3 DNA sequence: TGTGCCAGCAGTTCTCGGACTAGCGGGAGAGGGAACAATGAGCAGTTCTTC.

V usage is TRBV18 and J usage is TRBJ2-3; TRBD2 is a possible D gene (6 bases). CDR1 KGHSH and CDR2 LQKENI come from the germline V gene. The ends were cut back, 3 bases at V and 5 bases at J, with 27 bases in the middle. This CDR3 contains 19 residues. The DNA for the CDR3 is TGTGCCAGCTCACCCCCCCGCGGATCGGGCGGGCCAGCGGGAGATACGCAGTATTTT. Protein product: CASSPPRGSGGPAGDTQYF. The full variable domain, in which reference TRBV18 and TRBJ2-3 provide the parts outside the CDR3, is NAGVMQNPRHLVRRRGQEARLRCSPMKGHSHVYWYRQLPEEGLKFMVYLQKENIIDESGMPKERFSAEFPKEGPSILRIQQVVRGDSAAYFCASSPPRGSGGPAGDTQYFGPGTRLTVL.

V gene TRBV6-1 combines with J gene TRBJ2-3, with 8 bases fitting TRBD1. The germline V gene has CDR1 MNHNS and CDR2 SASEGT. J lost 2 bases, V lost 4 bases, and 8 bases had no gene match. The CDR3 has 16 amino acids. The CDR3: CASSGRTGPLTDTQYF. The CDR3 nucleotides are TGTGCCAGCAGTGGCAGGACAGGGCCCCTCACAGATACGCAGTATTTT.